The rows below give T cell receptor beta chains drawn from one sample of a study of T cell responses to AZD1222 COVID-19 vaccine. Some clones are missing from TCRdb's copy, which holds only in-frame ones; the method was immunoSEQ multiplex PCR. The table has 150,000 or so clones, roughly nine tenths seen once. The sample consisted of peripheral blood, taken on day 0 of AZD1222 vaccination. All receptors come from an adult in good health. Each CDR3 is given with its conserved first and last residue. The D gene is left open where the match is weak.

j_call: TRBJ1-2; v_call: TRBV6-2/TRBV6-3; d_call: TRBD1; cdr3_nt: TGTGCCAGCAGTTACGCACAAGCTGACAGGGCGGGTGATGGCTACACCTTC; cdr3_aa: CASSYAQADRAGDGYTF
j_call: TRBJ2-3; v_call: TRBV7-2; d_call: NA; cdr3_nt: TGTGCCAGCAACCCGCAGGAGGCCGGGGGAGATACGCAGTATTTT; cdr3_aa: CASNPQEAGGDTQYF
j_call: TRBJ1-3; v_call: TRBV12-5; d_call: TRBD1; cdr3_nt: TGTGCTAGTGGTTATCGACAGGGATTCTCTGGAAACACCATATATTTT; cdr3_aa: CASGYRQGFSGNTIYF
j_call: TRBJ1-5; v_call: TRBV6-1; d_call: NA; cdr3_nt: TGTGCCAGCAGTGAAGGACAGCTTAATCAGCCCCAGCATTTT; cdr3_aa: CASSEGQLNQPQHF
j_call: TRBJ2-2; v_call: TRBV7-2; d_call: TRBD2; cdr3_nt: TGTGCCAGCAGCTCCCGAGCGGGAGGGCCCACCGGGGAGCTGTTTTTT; cdr3_aa: CASSSRAGGPTGELFF
j_call: TRBJ1-1; v_call: TRBV15; d_call: TRBD1; cdr3_nt: TGTGCCACCAGCAGAGTGGGGACAGTCTTGAACACTGAAGCTTTCTTT; cdr3_aa: CATSRVGTVLNTEAFF
j_call: TRBJ1-4; v_call: TRBV7-9; d_call: NA; cdr3_nt: TGTGCCAGCAGCCAAGGACAGACCCGAAAACTGTTTTTT; cdr3_aa: CASSQGQTRKLFF
j_call: TRBJ1-2; v_call: TRBV4-3; d_call: TRBD1; cdr3_nt: TGCGCCAGCAGACGAACCGGGACAGGATATGGCTACACCTTC; cdr3_aa: CASRRTGTGYGYTF
j_call: TRBJ1-3; v_call: TRBV19; d_call: TRBD1; cdr3_nt: TGTGCCAGTAGTATCGACAGGGAGGGTGGAAACACCATATATTTT; cdr3_aa: CASSIDREGGNTIYF
j_call: TRBJ2-7; v_call: TRBV4-3; d_call: NA; cdr3_nt: TGCGCCAGCAGCTCGCAACCGGGACCCTCGTTTTACGAGCAGTACTTC; cdr3_aa: CASSSQPGPSFYEQYF
j_call: TRBJ2-5; v_call: TRBV7-2; d_call: NA; cdr3_nt: TGTGCCAGCAGCCCCATGATACAAGAGACCCAGTACTTC; cdr3_aa: CASSPMIQETQYF
j_call: TRBJ2-3; v_call: TRBV7-3; d_call: TRBD2; cdr3_nt: TGTGCCAGCAGCTTAAGTGAGCGGGGGCCTAGCACAGATACGCAGTATTTT; cdr3_aa: CASSLSERGPSTDTQYF
j_call: TRBJ2-5; v_call: TRBV4-3; d_call: NA; cdr3_nt: TGCGCCAGCAGCCAAGATTTGGGGGATCCCCAGACCCAGTACTTC; cdr3_aa: CASSQDLGDPQTQYF
j_call: TRBJ2-1; v_call: TRBV19; d_call: NA; cdr3_nt: TGTGCCAGTAGTATGGCAGGGAGAGTAGGGAATGAGCAGTTCTTC; cdr3_aa: CASSMAGRVGNEQFF
j_call: TRBJ2-5; v_call: TRBV6-2/TRBV6-3; d_call: NA; cdr3_nt: TGTGCCAGCAGTCAATCCTGGGAGACCCAGTACTTC; cdr3_aa: CASSQSWETQYF
j_call: TRBJ2-3; v_call: TRBV7-9; d_call: NA; cdr3_nt: TGTGCCAGCAGCTTGATCTCCACGAGCAGGGATACGCAGTATTTT; cdr3_aa: CASSLISTSRDTQYF
j_call: TRBJ2-7; v_call: TRBV5-5; d_call: NA; cdr3_nt: TGTGCCAGCAGCTTGGTAACAGGTCGGATCCCCTACGAGCAGTACTTC; cdr3_aa: CASSLVTGRIPYEQYF
j_call: TRBJ1-2; v_call: TRBV13; d_call: NA; cdr3_nt: TGTGCCAGCAGCTTAGAGTTCAGCACTGGCACATATGGCTACACCTTC; cdr3_aa: CASSLEFSTGTYGYTF
j_call: TRBJ2-2; v_call: TRBV7-6; d_call: NA; cdr3_nt: TGTGCCAGCAGCTCTCCCTCTCCGGGGTTGAAAGGGGAGCTGTTTTTT; cdr3_aa: CASSSPSPGLKGELFF
j_call: TRBJ2-7; v_call: TRBV20-1; d_call: NA; cdr3_nt: TGCAGTGGGAAGAGCCACTACGAGCAGTACTTC; cdr3_aa: CSGKSHYEQYF
j_call: TRBJ2-1; v_call: TRBV29-1; d_call: TRBD2; cdr3_nt: TGCAGCGTTGTAAGACTAGCGGGGGATATAAGACAGTTCTTC; cdr3_aa: CSVVRLAGDIRQFF
j_call: TRBJ2-1; v_call: TRBV7-3; d_call: TRBD1; cdr3_nt: TGTGCCAGCAGCTTAACAGGGGGCTCGAATGAGCAGTTCTTC; cdr3_aa: CASSLTGGSNEQFF
j_call: TRBJ2-1; v_call: TRBV7-6; d_call: NA; cdr3_nt: TGTGCCAGCAGCTTAGAGACTAACCTCTACAATGAGCAGTTCTTC; cdr3_aa: CASSLETNLYNEQFF
j_call: TRBJ2-3; v_call: TRBV2; d_call: TRBD2; cdr3_nt: TGTGCCAGCCGCGGGACTAGCGGGGCAGATACGCAGTATTTT; cdr3_aa: CASRGTSGADTQYF
j_call: TRBJ2-2; v_call: TRBV7-9; d_call: NA; cdr3_nt: TGTGCCAGCAGCACAACCCCGGTCGCGAACACCGGGGAGCTGTTTTTT; cdr3_aa: CASSTTPVANTGELFF
j_call: TRBJ1-2; v_call: TRBV5-4; d_call: TRBD1; cdr3_nt: TGTGCCAGCAGCGGTACAGGGGTGTGGGGCGGCTACACCTTC; cdr3_aa: CASSGTGVWGGYTF
j_call: TRBJ1-2; v_call: TRBV3-1/TRBV3-2; d_call: NA; cdr3_nt: TGTGCCAGCAGCCAGGCGCGACAGGAAGCTAACTATGGCTACACCTTC; cdr3_aa: CASSQARQEANYGYTF
j_call: TRBJ2-7; v_call: TRBV11-2; d_call: NA; cdr3_nt: TGTGCCAGCAGCTTAGCGGCCTACGAGCAGTACTTC; cdr3_aa: CASSLAAYEQYF
j_call: TRBJ1-5; v_call: TRBV30; d_call: TRBD1; cdr3_nt: TGTGCCTGGAGTCAGGACAGGCGGCAGCCCCAGCATTTT; cdr3_aa: CAWSQDRRQPQHF
j_call: TRBJ1-5; v_call: TRBV25-1; d_call: NA; cdr3_nt: TGTGCCAGCAGTGAATCCAACAGAAATGATCAGCCCCAGCATTTT; cdr3_aa: CASSESNRNDQPQHF